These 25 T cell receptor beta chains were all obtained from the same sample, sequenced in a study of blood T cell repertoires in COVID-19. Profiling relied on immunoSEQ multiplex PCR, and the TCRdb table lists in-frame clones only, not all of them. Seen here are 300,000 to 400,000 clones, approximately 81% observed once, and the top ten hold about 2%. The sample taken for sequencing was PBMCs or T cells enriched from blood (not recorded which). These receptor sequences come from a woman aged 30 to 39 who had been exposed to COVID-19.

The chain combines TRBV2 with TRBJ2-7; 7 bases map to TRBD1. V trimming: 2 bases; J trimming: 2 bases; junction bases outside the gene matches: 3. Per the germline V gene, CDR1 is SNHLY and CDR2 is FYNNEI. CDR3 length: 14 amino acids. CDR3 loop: CASSERDRAYEQYF. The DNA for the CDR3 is TGTGCCAGCAGTGAAAGAGACAGGGCCTACGAGCAGTACTTC.

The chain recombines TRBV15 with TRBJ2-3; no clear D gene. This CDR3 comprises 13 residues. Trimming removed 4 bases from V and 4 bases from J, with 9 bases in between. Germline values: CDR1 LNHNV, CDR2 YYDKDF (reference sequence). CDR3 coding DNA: TGTGCCACCAGCAAACCGGGTGCAGATACGCAGTATTTT. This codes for CATSKPGADTQYF.

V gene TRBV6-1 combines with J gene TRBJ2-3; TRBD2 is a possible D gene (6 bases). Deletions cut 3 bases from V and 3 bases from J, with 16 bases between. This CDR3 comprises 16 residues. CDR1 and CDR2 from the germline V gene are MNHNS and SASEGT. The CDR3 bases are TGTGCCAGCAGTGATAAAGCTAGCGTTATAACAGATACGCAGTATTTT. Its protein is CASSDKASVITDTQYF.

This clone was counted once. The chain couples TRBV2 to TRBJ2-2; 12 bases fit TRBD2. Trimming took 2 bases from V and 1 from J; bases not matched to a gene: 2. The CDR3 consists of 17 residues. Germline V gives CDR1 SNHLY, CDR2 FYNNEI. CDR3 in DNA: TGTGCCAGCAGTGAATCTAGCGGGAGGGGGAACACCGGGGAGCTGTTTTTT. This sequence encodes CASSESSGRGNTGELFF.

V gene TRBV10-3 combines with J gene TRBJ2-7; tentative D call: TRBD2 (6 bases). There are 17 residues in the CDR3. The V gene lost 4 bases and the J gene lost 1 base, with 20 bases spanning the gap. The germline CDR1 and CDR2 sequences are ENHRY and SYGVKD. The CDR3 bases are TGTGCCATCAGTGGAGGTTTTGGCGTTGGGGGGTCCTACGAGCAGTACTTC. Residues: CAISGGFGVGGSYEQYF.

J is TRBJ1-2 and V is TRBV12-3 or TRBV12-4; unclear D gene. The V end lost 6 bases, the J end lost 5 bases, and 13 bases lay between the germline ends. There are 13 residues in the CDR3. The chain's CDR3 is CASSPEDSYGYTF. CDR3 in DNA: TGTGCCAGCAGCCCCGAGGATTCGTATGGCTACACCTTC.

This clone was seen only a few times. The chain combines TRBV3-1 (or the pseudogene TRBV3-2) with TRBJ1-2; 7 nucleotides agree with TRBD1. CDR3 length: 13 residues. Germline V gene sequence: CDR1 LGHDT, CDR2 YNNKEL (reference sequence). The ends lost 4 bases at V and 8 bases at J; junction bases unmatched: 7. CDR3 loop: CASSPLTGQGYTF. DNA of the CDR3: TGTGCCAGCAGCCCCTTGACAGGGCAGGGCTACACCTTC.

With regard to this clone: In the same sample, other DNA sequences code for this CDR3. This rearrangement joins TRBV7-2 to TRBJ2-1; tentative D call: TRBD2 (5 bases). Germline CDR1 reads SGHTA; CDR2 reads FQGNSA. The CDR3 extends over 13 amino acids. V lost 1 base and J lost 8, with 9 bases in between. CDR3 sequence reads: CASSLEGVHEQFF. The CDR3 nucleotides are TGTGCCAGCAGCTTAGAGGGAGTACATGAGCAGTTCTTC. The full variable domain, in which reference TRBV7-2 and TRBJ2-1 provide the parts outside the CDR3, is GAGVSQSPSNKVTEKGKDVELRCDPISGHTALYWYRQSLGQGLEFLIYFQGNSAPDKSGLPSDRFSAERTGGSVSTLTIQRTQQEDSAVYLCASSLEGVHEQFFGPGTRLTVL.

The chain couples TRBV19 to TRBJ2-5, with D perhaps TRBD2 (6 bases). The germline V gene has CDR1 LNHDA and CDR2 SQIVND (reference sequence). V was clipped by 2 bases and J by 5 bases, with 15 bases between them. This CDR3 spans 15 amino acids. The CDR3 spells CASSISSGDAETQYF. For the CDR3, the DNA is TGTGCCAGTAGTATATCCTCGGGAGACGCGGAGACCCAGTACTTC. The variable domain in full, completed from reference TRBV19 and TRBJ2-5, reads DGGITQSPKYLFRKEGQNVTLSCEQNLNHDAMYWYRQDPGQGLRLIYYSQIVNDFQKGDIAEGYSVSREKKESFPLTVTSAQKNPTAFYLCASSISSGDAETQYFGPGTRLLVL.

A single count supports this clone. The CDR3 loop reads CTSSQGGRRYEQYF. The CDR3 DNA reads TGCACCAGCAGCCAAGGAGGGAGGCGCTACGAGCAGTACTTC. This chain links TRBV1 with TRBJ2-7; the D call of TRBD2 is as the table states it, not checked on the DNA. TRBV1 is a known pseudogene. The CDR3 totals 14 residues.

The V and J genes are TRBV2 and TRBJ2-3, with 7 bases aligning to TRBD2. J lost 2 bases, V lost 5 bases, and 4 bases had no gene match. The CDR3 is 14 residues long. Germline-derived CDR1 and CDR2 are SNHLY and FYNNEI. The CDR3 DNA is TGTGCCAGCAGTCGGGCGGGAGTCACAGATACGCAGTATTTT. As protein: CASSRAGVTDTQYF. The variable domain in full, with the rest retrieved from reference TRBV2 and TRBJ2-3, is EPEVTQTPSHQVTQMGQEVILRCVPISNHLYFYWYRQILGQKVEFLVSFYNNEISEKSEIFDDQFSVERPDGSNFTLKIRSTKLEDSAMYFCASSRAGVTDTQYFGPGTRLTVL.

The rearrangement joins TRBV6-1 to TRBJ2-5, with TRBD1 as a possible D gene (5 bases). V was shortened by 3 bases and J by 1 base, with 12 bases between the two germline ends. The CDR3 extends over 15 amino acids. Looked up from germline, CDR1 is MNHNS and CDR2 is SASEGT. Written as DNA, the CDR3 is TGTGCCAGCAGTGATACTCAGGGTACCCAAGAGACCCAGTACTTC. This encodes CASSDTQGTQETQYF.

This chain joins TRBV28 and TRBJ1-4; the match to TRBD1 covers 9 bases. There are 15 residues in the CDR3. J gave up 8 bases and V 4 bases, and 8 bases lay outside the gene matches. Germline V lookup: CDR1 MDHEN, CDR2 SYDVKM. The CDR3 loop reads CASSSTWTGDEKLFF. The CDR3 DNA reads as TGTGCCAGCAGTTCTACTTGGACAGGGGACGAAAAACTGTTTTTT.

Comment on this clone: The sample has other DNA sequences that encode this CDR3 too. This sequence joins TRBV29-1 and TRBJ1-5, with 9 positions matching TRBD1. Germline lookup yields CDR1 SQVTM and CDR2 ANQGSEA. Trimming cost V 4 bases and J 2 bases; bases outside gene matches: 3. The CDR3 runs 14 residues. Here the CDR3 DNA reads TGCAGCGTTGGGACAGGGGAAGGCAATCAGCCCCAGCATTTT. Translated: CSVGTGEGNQPQHF.

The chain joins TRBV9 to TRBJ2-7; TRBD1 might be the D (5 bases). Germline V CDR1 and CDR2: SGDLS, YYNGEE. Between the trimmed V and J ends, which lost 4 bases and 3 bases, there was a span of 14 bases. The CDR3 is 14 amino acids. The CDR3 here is CASSRTSYFYEQYF. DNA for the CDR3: TGTGCCAGCAGCAGGACATCGTATTTCTACGAGCAGTACTTC.

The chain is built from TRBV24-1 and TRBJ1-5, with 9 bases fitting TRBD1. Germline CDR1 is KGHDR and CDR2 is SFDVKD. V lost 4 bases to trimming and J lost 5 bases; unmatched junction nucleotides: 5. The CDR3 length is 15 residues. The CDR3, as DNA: TGTGCCACCAGTGAGGGGGGACAGGGCTATCAGCCCCAGCATTTT. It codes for CATSEGGQGYQPQHF.

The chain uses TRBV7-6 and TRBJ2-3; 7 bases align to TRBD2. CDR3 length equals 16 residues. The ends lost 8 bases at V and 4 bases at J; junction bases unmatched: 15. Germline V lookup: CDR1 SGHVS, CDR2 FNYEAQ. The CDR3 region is CASGQTSVGAADTQYF. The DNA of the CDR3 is TGTGCCAGCGGGCAAACTAGCGTCGGAGCAGCAGATACGCAGTATTTT.

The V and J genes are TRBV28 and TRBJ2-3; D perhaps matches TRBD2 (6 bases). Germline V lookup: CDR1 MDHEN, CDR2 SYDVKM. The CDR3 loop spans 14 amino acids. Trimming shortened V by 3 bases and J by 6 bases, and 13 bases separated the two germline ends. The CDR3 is CASSLDPGGDTQYF. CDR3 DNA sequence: TGTGCCAGCAGTTTGGATCCTGGGGGGGATACGCAGTATTTT.

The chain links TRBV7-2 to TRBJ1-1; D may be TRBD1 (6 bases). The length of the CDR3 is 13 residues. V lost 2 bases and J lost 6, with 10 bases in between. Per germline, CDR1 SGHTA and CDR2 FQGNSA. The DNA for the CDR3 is TGTGCCAGCAGCTTAACCAGGGGTCCTGAAGCTTTCTTT. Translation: CASSLTRGPEAFF.

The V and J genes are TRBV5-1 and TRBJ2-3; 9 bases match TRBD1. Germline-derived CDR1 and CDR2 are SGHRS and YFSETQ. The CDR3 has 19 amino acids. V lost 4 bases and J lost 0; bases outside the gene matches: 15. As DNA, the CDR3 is TGCGCCAGCAGCCCGCTTTCGACAGGGGGAGCCTCGAGCACAGATACGCAGTATTTT. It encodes CASSPLSTGGASSTDTQYF.

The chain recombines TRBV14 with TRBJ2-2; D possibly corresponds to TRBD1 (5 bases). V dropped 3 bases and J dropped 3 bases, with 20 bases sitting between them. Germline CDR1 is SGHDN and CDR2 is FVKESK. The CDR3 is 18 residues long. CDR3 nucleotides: TGTGCCAGCAGCCAGTTACCCCACTGGGGCCTGGACACCGGGGAGCTGTTTTTT. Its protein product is CASSQLPHWGLDTGELFF. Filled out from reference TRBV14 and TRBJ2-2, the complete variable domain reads EAGVTQFPSHSVIEKGQTVTLRCDPISGHDNLYWYRRVMGKEIKFLLHFVKESKQDESGMPNNRFLAERTGGTYSTLKVQPAELEDSGVYFCASSQLPHWGLDTGELFFGEGSRLTVL.

Here the CDR3 reads CASSGRTELGETQYF. In nucleotides, the CDR3 is TGTGCCAGCAGCGGGCGGACTGAACTGGGAGAGACCCAGTACTTC. This sequence joins TRBV9 and TRBJ2-5; possibly TRBD2 for D (5 bases). CDR1 and CDR2 from the germline V gene are SGDLS and YYNGEE. Trimming left V 3 bases short and J 4 bases short, with 16 bases between. This CDR3 is built from 15 residues.

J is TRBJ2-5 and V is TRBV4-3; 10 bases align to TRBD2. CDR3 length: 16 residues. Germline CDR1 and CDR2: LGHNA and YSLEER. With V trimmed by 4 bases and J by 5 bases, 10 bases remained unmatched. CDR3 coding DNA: TGCGCCAGCAGCCCGATAGCGGGGGGCCTCGGGGAGACCCAGTACTTC. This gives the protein CASSPIAGGLGETQYF.

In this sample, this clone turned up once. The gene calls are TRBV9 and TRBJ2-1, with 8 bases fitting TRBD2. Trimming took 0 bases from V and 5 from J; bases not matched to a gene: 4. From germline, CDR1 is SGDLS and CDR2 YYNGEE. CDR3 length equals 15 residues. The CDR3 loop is CASSVGPGGDNEQFF. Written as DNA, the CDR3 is TGTGCCAGCAGCGTAGGCCCGGGGGGGGACAATGAGCAGTTCTTC.

This CDR3 reads CASSFRGRVGYTF. Written as DNA, the CDR3 is TGTGCCAGCAGTTTCAGGGGGCGCGTTGGCTACACCTTC. This rearrangement joins TRBV12-3 or TRBV12-4 to TRBJ1-2, with 8 bases fitting TRBD1. The V gene end was trimmed by 3 bases and the J gene end by 7 bases; junction bases not matched to a gene: 4. The CDR3 totals 13 residues.